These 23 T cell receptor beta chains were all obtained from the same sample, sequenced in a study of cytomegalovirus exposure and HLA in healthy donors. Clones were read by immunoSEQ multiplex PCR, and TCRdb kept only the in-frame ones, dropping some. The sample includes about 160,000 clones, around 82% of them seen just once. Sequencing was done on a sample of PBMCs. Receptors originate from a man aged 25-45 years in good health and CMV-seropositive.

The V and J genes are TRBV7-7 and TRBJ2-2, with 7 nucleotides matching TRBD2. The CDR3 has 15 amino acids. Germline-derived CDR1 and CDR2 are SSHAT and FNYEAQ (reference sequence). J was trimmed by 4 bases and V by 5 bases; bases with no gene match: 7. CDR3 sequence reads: CASSNTGTTTGELFF. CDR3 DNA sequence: TGTGCCAGCAGCAATACCGGGACTACCACCGGGGAGCTGTTTTTT.

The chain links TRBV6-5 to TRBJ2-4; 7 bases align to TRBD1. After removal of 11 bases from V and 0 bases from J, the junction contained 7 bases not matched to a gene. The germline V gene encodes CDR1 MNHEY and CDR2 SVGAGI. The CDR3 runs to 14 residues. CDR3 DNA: TGTGCCGCTCGGGACAGCCTAGCCAAAAACATTCAGTACTTC. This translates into CAARDSLAKNIQYF.

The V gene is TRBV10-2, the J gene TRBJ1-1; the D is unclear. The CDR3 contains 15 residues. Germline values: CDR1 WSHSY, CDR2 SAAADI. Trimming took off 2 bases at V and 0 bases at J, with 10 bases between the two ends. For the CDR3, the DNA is TGCGCCAGCAGTGAGCTTGCCGGTTTGAACACTGAAGCTTTCTTT. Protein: CASSELAGLNTEAFF.

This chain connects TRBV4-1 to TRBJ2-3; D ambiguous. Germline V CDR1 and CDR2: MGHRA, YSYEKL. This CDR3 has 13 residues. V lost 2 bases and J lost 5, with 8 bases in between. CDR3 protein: CASSQIGRDTQYF. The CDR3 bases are TGCGCCAGCAGCCAAATTGGCCGAGATACGCAGTATTTT.

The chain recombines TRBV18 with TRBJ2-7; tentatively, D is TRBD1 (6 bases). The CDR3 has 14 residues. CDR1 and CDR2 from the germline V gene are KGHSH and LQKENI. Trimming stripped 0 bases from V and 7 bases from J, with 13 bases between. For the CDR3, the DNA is TGTGCCAGCTCACCACCTGGACAGCCGGGAGAGCAGTACTTC. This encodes CASSPPGQPGEQYF.

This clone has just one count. The CDR3 reads CSVTGVGRETQYF. The CDR3 DNA reads TGCAGCGTCACAGGGGTTGGGAGGGAGACCCAGTACTTC. The chain recombines TRBV29-1 with TRBJ2-5, with D perhaps matching TRBD1 (7 bases). This CDR3 comprises 13 residues. Per the germline V gene, CDR1 is SQVTM and CDR2 is ANQGSEA. V was trimmed by 6 bases and J by 5 bases, leaving 16 bases between them.

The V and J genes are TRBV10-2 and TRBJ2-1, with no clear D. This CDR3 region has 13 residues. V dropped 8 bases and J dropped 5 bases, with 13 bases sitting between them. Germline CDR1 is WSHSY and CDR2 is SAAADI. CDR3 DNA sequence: TGCGCCAGCGGGCGACCCCAGGACAATGAGCAGTTCTTC. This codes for CASGRPQDNEQFF.

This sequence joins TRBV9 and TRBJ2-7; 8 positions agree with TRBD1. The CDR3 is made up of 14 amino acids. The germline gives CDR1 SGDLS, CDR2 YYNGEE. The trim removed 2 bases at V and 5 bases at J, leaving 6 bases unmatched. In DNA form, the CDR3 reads TGTGCCAGCAGCGTGTCGGACAGGGTCCACGAGCAGTACTTC. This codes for CASSVSDRVHEQYF.

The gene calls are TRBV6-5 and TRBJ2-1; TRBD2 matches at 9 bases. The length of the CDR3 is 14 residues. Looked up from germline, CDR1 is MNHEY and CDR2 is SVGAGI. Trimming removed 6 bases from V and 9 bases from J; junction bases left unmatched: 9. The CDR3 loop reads CASRNSGSGGEQFF. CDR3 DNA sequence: TGTGCCAGCAGGAATAGCGGGAGCGGAGGTGAGCAGTTCTTC.

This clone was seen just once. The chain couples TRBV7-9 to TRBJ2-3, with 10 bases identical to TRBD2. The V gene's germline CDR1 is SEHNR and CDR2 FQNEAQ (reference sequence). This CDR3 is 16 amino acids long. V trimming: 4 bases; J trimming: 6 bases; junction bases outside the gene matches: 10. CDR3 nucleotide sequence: TGTGCCAGCAGCTCAGGAGCGGGAGGGAGGAAGGATACGCAGTATTTT. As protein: CASSSGAGGRKDTQYF.

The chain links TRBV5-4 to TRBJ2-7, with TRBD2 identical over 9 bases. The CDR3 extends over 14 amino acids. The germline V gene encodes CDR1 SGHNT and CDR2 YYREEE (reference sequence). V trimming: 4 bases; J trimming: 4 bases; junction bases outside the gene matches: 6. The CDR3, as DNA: TGTGCCAGCAGCCCGAGCGGGAGGACTTACGAGCAGTACTTC. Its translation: CASSPSGRTYEQYF.

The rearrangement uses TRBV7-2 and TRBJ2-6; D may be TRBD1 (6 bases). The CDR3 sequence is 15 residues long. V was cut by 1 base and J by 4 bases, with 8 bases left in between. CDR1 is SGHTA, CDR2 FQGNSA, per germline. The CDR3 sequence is CASSLDRAGANVLTF. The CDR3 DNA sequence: TGTGCCAGCAGCTTAGACAGGGCAGGGGCCAACGTCCTGACTTTC.

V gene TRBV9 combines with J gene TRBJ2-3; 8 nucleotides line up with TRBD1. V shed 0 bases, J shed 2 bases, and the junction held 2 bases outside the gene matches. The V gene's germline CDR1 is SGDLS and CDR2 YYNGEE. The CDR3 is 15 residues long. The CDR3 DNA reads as TGTGCCAGCAGCGTAGGGACAGGGACCACAGATACGCAGTATTTT. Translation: CASSVGTGTTDTQYF.

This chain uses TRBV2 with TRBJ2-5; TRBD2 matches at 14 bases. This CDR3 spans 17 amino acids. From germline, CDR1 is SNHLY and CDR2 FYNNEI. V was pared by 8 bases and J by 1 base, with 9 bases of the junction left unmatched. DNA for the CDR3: TGTGCCAGCGGTCGACTAGCGGGGGGGATAGGCCAAGAGACCCAGTACTTC. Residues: CASGRLAGGIGQETQYF.

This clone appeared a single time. The CDR3 sequence is CASSYSRVNQETQYF. DNA for the CDR3: TGTGCCAGCAGTTACAGCAGGGTGAATCAAGAGACCCAGTACTTC. This chain connects TRBV6-5 to TRBJ2-5; a possible D gene is TRBD1 (5 bases). The ends were cut back, 2 bases at V and 2 bases at J, with 12 bases in the middle. The germline V gene has CDR1 MNHEY and CDR2 SVGAGI. CDR3 length: 15 amino acids.

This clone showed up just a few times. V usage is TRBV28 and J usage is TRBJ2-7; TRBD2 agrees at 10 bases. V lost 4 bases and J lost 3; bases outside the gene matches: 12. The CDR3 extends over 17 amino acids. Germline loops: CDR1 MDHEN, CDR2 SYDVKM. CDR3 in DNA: TGTGCCAGCAGTTCCCCCTCACTAGCGGGAATGTTCTACGAGCAGTACTTC. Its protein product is CASSSPSLAGMFYEQYF.

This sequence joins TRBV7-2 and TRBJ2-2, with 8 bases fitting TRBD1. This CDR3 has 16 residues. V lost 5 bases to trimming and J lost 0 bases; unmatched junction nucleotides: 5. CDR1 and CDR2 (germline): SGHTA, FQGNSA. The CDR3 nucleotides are TGTGCCAGCAGCCCCTCAGGGGGCTCGAACACCGGGGAGCTGTTTTTT. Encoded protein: CASSPSGGSNTGELFF.

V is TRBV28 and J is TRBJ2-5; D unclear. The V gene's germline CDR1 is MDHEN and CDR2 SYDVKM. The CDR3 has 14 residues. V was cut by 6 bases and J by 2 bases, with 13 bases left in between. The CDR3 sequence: CASRPSGAQETQYF. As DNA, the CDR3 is TGTGCCAGCAGACCCTCAGGCGCTCAAGAGACCCAGTACTTC. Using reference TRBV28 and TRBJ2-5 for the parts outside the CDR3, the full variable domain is DVKVTQSSRYLVKRTGEKVFLECVQDMDHENMFWYRQDPGLGLRLIYFSYDVKMKEKGDIPEGYSVSREKKERFSLILESASTNQTSMYLCASRPSGAQETQYFGPGTRLLVL.

Here the CDR3 reads CASRTSGGDTQYF. For the CDR3, the DNA is TGTGCCAGCAGGACTAGCGGGGGGGATACGCAGTATTTT. The rearrangement uses TRBV28 and TRBJ2-3, with 13 bases matching TRBD2. The CDR3 covers 13 residues. V lost 6 bases, J lost 6 bases, and 0 bases stayed unmatched. The germline gives CDR1 MDHEN, CDR2 SYDVKM.

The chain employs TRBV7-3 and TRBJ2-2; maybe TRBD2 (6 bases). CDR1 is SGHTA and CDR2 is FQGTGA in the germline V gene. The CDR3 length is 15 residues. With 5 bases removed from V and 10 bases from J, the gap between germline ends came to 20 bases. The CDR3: CASSQYGGSREELFF. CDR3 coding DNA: TGTGCCAGCAGCCAATACGGGGGAAGTAGGGAGGAGCTGTTTTTT.

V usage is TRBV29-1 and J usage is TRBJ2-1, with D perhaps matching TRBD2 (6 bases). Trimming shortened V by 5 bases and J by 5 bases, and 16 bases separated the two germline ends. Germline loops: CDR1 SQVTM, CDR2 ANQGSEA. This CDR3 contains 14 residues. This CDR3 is CSVSALARDNEQFF. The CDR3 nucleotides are TGCAGCGTTTCGGCACTAGCTAGGGACAATGAGCAGTTCTTC.

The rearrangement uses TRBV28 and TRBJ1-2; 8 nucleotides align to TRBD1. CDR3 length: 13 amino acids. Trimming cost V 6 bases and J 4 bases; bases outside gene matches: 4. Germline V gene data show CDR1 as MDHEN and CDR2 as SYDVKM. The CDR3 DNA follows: TGTGCCAGCAGGTCCGGGACAGGCTATGGCTACACCTTC. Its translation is CASRSGTGYGYTF.

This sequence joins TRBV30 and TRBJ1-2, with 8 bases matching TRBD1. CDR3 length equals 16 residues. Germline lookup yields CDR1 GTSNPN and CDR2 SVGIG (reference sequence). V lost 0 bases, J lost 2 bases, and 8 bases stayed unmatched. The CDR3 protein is CAWSVFRGLTNYGYTF. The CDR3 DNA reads TGTGCCTGGAGTGTATTCAGGGGGCTAACGAACTATGGCTACACCTTC.